The 9 T cell receptor beta chains below all came from one sample that was sequenced in a study of CD8 T cells in Susac syndrome. The RNA input was roughly 0.45 to 1 ug, and it was reverse transcribed with random hexamers. TCRdb recomputed calls from the immunoSEQ multiplex PCR reads with MiXCR, one row per CDR3 protein. The sample carries about 240,000 distinct CDR3 sequences, less than 96% recorded once. Sequenced: CD4+ T cells from PBMCs. The origin of the receptors is a human donor with Susac syndrome.

V gene TRBV3-1 combines with J gene TRBJ1-1; TRBD1 matches 7 bases. V shed 1 base, J shed 4 bases, and the junction held 6 bases outside the gene matches. The CDR3 covers 15 residues. Germline V CDR1 and CDR2: LGHDT, YNNKEL (reference sequence). CDR3 DNA sequence: TGTGCCAGCAGCCAAGGGTTGACAGGGAGCACTGAAGCTTTCTTT. Protein sequence: CASSQGLTGSTEAFF.

This clonotype was observed once. The limits of the CDR3 on the DNA are not certain, so only TCRdb's listed CDR3 is given. The chain is built from TRBV6-2 or TRBV6-3 and TRBJ2-1; the table assigns TRBD2, which was not confirmed against the DNA. The CDR3 adds up to 14 amino acids, both ends counted. Germline V lookup: CDR1 MNHEY, CDR2 SVGEGT. CDR3 residues: CASILGGSQNEQFF.

V and J are TRBV15 and TRBJ2-3; 9 bases agree with TRBD2. V lost 3 bases, J lost 12 bases, and 4 bases stayed unmatched. Germline-derived CDR1 and CDR2 are LNHNV and YYDKDF (reference sequence). This CDR3 contains 12 residues. The CDR3 here is CATSSLAGAQYF. The CDR3 DNA reads TGTGCCACCAGCAGTTTAGCGGGAGCTCAGTATTTT.

This clonotype showed up just once. This chain connects TRBV20-1 to TRBJ1-2; D is ambiguous. CDR1 and CDR2 (germline): DFQATT, SNEGSKA (reference sequence). This CDR3 contains 16 residues. V gave up 4 bases and J gave up 6 bases, with 24 bases separating them. The CDR3 here is CSATMMSRGEVDGYTF. CDR3 nucleotides: TGCAGTGCTACTATGATGTCCCGCGGGGAGGTGGATGGCTACACCTTC.

This chain connects TRBV13 to TRBJ2-3; 7 nucleotides match TRBD1. With 5 bases clipped from V and 7 bases from J, the junction kept 9 bases outside the gene matches. CDR3 length: 14 amino acids. From germline, CDR1 is PRHDT and CDR2 FYEKMQ (reference sequence). In nucleotides, the CDR3 is TGTGCCAGCAGCCCACCGGGACAGCCTAATACGCAGTATTTT. Its translation is CASSPPGQPNTQYF.

This clonotype was observed a single time. This CDR3 reads CASSLTDRVGTEAFF. CDR3 in DNA: TGTGCCAGCTCATTAACGGACAGGGTTGGCACTGAAGCTTTCTTT. V usage is TRBV18 and J usage is TRBJ1-1, with 8 bases lining up with TRBD1. CDR1 is KGHSH and CDR2 is LQKENI in the germline V gene. The V gene end was trimmed by 5 bases and the J gene end by 4 bases; junction bases not matched to a gene: 9. The CDR3 length is 15 residues.

J is TRBJ2-7 and V is TRBV10-3; D unclear. Trimming shortened V by 0 bases and J by 2 bases, and 8 bases separated the two germline ends. Germline V gene sequence: CDR1 ENHRY, CDR2 SYGVKD. The CDR3 extends over 14 amino acids. The CDR3 DNA reads TGTGCCATCAGTGAGTCTGTAGTAACCTACGAGCAGTACTTC. It codes for CAISESVVTYEQYF.

The J gene is TRBJ1-1, the V gene TRBV14, with D unresolved. Trimming left V 3 bases short and J 1 base short, with 18 bases between. CDR1 and CDR2 from the germline V gene are SGHDN and FVKESK. The CDR3 length is 17 residues. CDR3 protein: CASSHVPGQRKNTEAFF. DNA of the CDR3: TGTGCCAGCAGCCACGTCCCCGGGCAGAGGAAGAACACTGAAGCTTTCTTT.

The J gene is TRBJ2-2, the V gene TRBV11-2; TRBD2 aligns across 7 bases. Germline loops: CDR1 SGHAT, CDR2 FQNNGV. CDR3 length equals 16 residues. V lost 5 bases and J lost 3; bases outside the gene matches: 9. This CDR3 reads CASSLRLAGHTGELFF. DNA for the CDR3: TGTGCCAGCAGCCTTCGACTAGCTGGGCACACCGGGGAGCTGTTTTTT.